This T cell receptor beta chain derives from a study of identical twins' blood T cells. The study, taken as a whole, reports: Each donor's most abundant TCRbeta clonotypes shared more CDR3 sequences with her twin than unrelated donors.

Per the germline V gene, CDR1 is KGHSH and CDR2 is LQKENI. The CDR3 sequence is 13 residues long. V lost 3 bases, J lost 5 bases, and 10 bases lay in between. TCRdb processed the 5' RACE reads anew with MiXCR; each CDR3 protein has one entry. The table has 350,000 to 450,000 distinct CDR3 sequences, over 25% seen once. This clonotype was detected only once. Its antigen remains unknown. The specimen sequenced was PBMCs. The J gene is TRBJ1-1, the V gene TRBV18; no firm D call. This receptor was taken from a woman between 18 and 50 years old in good health. CDR3 DNA sequence: TGTGCCAGCTCACCGCAAGCGAGGACTGAAGCTTTCTTT. Amino acids: CASSPQARTEAFF.